The sequence of this TCR beta chain was determined in a study of blood T cell repertoires in COVID-19. The wider study: PBMCs, B-cell-depleted T cells, or T cells provided the cDNA or gDNA that made up the material.

CDR1 MGHRA and CDR2 YSYEKL come from the germline V gene. V dropped 0 bases and J dropped 7 bases, with 16 bases sitting between them. The CDR3 consists of 16 residues. TCRdb's table, derived via immunoSEQ multiplex PCR, lists solely in-frame clones and lacks some. The sample carries some 200,000 clones, about nine tenths recorded once. V gene TRBV4-1 combines with J gene TRBJ2-1, with D maybe TRBD1 (7 bases). The sample taken for sequencing was peripheral blood. The origin of this receptor is an elderly man with acute or convalescent COVID-19. The CDR3 loop is CASSQDNRGGWNEQFF. Here the CDR3 DNA reads TGCGCCAGCAGCCAAGACAACAGGGGAGGTTGGAATGAGCAGTTCTTC.